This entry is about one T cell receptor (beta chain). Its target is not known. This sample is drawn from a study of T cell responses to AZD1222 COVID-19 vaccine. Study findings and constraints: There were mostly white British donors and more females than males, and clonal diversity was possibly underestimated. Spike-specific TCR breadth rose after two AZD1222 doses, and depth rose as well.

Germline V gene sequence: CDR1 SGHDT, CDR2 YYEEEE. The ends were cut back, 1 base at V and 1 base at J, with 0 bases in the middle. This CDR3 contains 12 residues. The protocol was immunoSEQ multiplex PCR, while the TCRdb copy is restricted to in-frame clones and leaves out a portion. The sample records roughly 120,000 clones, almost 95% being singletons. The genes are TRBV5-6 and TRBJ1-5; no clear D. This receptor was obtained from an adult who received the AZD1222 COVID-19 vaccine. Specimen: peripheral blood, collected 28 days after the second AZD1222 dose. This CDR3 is CASSLSNQPQHF. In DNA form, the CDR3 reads TGTGCCAGCAGCTTGAGCAATCAGCCCCAGCATTTT.